Listed below are T cell receptor beta chains from one sample, sequenced in a study of identical twins. TCRdb reprocessed the 5' RACE reads via MiXCR and lists one record per CDR3 protein. In the table there are 400,000 to 500,000 distinct CDR3 sequences, under 20% of which are singletons. The sequenced sample was naive T cells sorted from blood. These receptors came from a man over 45 in good health. Both conserved end residues are part of each CDR3. D genes are given only for firm matches. Clone size, where shown, is once, few, many, or a class for clones that have expanded.

>NA|NA|TRBJ2-7|TRBV3-1
CASSQVDSSYEQYF
TGTGCCAGCAGCCAAGTGGACAGCTCCTACGAGCAGTACTTC
>NA|many|TRBJ1-1|TRBV12-3/TRBV12-4
CASSFKSRTEAFF
TGTGCCAGCAGTTTCAAGAGCCGGACTGAAGCTTTCTTT
>NA|many|TRBJ2-7|TRBV5-1
CASSPVGPYEQYF
TGCGCCAGCAGCCCGGTGGGGCCCTACGAGCAGTACTTC
>NA|few|TRBJ2-7|TRBV4-3
CASSQDRGTSYEQYF
TGCGCCAGCAGCCAAGATCGGGGGACCTCCTACGAGCAGTACTTC
>NA|NA|TRBJ2-1|TRBV2
CASSAGTRSYNEQFF
TGTGCCAGCAGTGCGGGAACACGCTCCTACAATGAGCAGTTCTTC
>NA|NA|TRBJ2-5|TRBV4-2
CASSQDLPIETQYF
TGTGCCAGCAGCCAAGACTTGCCAATAGAGACCCAGTACTTC
>NA|many|TRBJ2-5|TRBV10-3
CAIKGSQETQYF
TGTGCCATCAAGGGGAGCCAAGAGACCCAGTACTTC
>NA|few|TRBJ2-1|TRBV10-3
CAVAQGNEQFF
TGTGCCGTCGCTCAGGGCAATGAGCAGTTCTTC
>NA|NA|TRBJ2-7|TRBV12-3/TRBV12-4
CASSTGYYEQYF
TGTGCCAGCAGCACGGGATACTACGAGCAGTACTTC
>NA|many|TRBJ2-1|TRBV12-3/TRBV12-4
CASRSPSVGRYNEQFF
TGTGCCAGCAGGTCCCCAAGTGTGGGGCGTTACAATGAGCAGTTCTTC
>TRBD1|many|TRBJ1-2|TRBV2
CASRGQGPYGYTF
TGTGCCAGCAGGGGACAGGGTCCCTATGGCTACACCTTC
>NA|NA|TRBJ2-1|TRBV7-3
CASSSGAHNEQFF
TGTGCCAGCAGCTCCGGGGCCCATAATGAGCAGTTCTTC
>NA|few|TRBJ2-3|TRBV27
CASSLTRTHPVGTDTQYF
TGTGCCAGCAGTCTGACCCGGACTCATCCAGTAGGCACAGATACGCAGTATTTT
>TRBD2|many|TRBJ2-1|TRBV12-3/TRBV12-4
CASSLTSGGEQFF
TGTGCCAGCAGTTTAACATCGGGGGGTGAGCAGTTCTTC
>NA|NA|TRBJ2-4|TRBV10-1
CASSGQLGPNKNIQYF
TGCGCCAGCAGCGGGCAACTAGGACCTAATAAAAACATTCAGTACTTC
>TRBD1|many|TRBJ2-2|TRBV5-1
CASSRGTGAGELFF
TGCGCCAGCAGCAGAGGGACAGGGGCCGGGGAGCTGTTTTTT
>NA|NA|TRBJ1-2|TRBV24-1
CATSGYRDGYTF
TGTGCCACCAGTGGATACAGGGATGGCTACACCTTC
>TRBD1|NA|TRBJ2-7|TRBV5-1
CASSASGTGNYEQYF
TGCGCCAGCAGCGCATCCGGGACAGGGAACTACGAGCAGTACTTC
>NA|many|TRBJ2-3|TRBV5-1
CASSLDGTSTDTQYF
TGCGCCAGCAGCTTGGACGGGACTAGCACAGATACGCAGTATTTT
>NA|many|TRBJ2-5|TRBV29-1
CSVEGGQGTLRASPETQYF
TGCAGCGTTGAAGGTGGGCAGGGGACCCTTCGAGCCTCCCCAGAGACCCAGTACTTC
>NA|NA|TRBJ1-2|TRBV7-9
CASSLRSPGAKDYGYTF
TGTGCCAGCAGCTTACGAAGTCCGGGGGCTAAGGACTATGGCTACACCTTC
>NA|NA|TRBJ1-3|TRBV28
CASRGYSGTSTKGYF
TGTGCCAGCAGGGGTTATAGCGGGACAAGCACTAAAGGATATTTT
>TRBD1|NA|TRBJ1-4|TRBV4-3
CASSQEWTGIGGEKLFF
TGCGCCAGCAGCCAAGAGTGGACAGGAATCGGAGGAGAAAAACTGTTTTTT
>NA|NA|TRBJ2-7|TRBV20-1
CSARDRVSGYEQYF
TGCAGTGCTAGAGATCGGGTTAGCGGCTACGAGCAGTACTTC
>NA|few|TRBJ2-1|TRBV20-1
CSARGLGVGEQFF
TGCAGTGCTAGGGGACTGGGGGTGGGTGAGCAGTTCTTC
>NA|many|TRBJ2-1|TRBV28
CASSLVSTYNEQFF
TGTGCCAGCAGTTTGGTGAGTACCTACAATGAGCAGTTCTTC
>TRBD1|many|TRBJ2-1|TRBV20-1
CSARQGQGSYNEQFF
TGCAGTGCTAGGCAGGGACAGGGGTCCTACAATGAGCAGTTCTTC
>TRBD1|NA|TRBJ2-3|TRBV12-3/TRBV12-4
CASSPDRALGDTQYF
TGTGCCAGCAGTCCGGACAGGGCTTTGGGAGATACGCAGTATTTT
>TRBD1|NA|TRBJ1-2|TRBV29-1
CSATQGAYGYTF
TGCAGCGCCACTCAGGGGGCGTATGGCTACACCTTC
>TRBD2|few|TRBJ2-1|TRBV30
CAWSVHFSGRAGNEQFF
TGTGCCTGGAGTGTACACTTTAGCGGGAGGGCCGGAAATGAGCAGTTCTTC
>TRBD2|many|TRBJ2-2|TRBV6-1
CASSPTSGGTGELFF
TGTGCCAGCAGTCCGACTAGCGGGGGGACCGGGGAGCTGTTTTTT
>NA|many|TRBJ2-5|TRBV27
CASSRDGEEYQETQYF
TGTGCCAGCAGCCGCGATGGTGAGGAGTACCAAGAGACCCAGTACTTC
>NA|NA|TRBJ2-3|TRBV29-1
CSAMGASTDTQYF
TGCAGCGCCATGGGGGCTAGCACAGATACGCAGTATTTT
>NA|few|TRBJ2-2|TRBV4-2
CASSLDRAASGTNTGELFF
TGTGCCAGCAGCCTAGACAGGGCGGCTAGCGGTACGAACACCGGGGAGCTGTTTTTT
>NA|once|TRBJ2-2|TRBV7-3
CVSSLSAGSLYGELFF
TGTGTCAGCAGCTTATCGGCCGGGAGCTTGTACGGGGAGCTGTTTTTT
>NA|NA|TRBJ1-4|TRBV24-1
CATRAAGEEKLFF
TGTGCCACCAGGGCGGCCGGCGAAGAAAAACTGTTTTTT
>NA|NA|TRBJ2-7|TRBV10-3
CAISESGTYEQYF
TGTGCCATCAGTGAGTCAGGGACATACGAGCAGTACTTC
>NA|few|TRBJ1-4|TRBV20-1
CSVGQRIEKLFF
TGCAGTGTAGGTCAGCGAATAGAGAAACTGTTTTTT
>TRBD1|NA|TRBJ1-3|TRBV5-5
CASSQQGNGLRNTIYF
TGTGCCAGCAGCCAACAGGGGAATGGCTTAAGAAACACCATATATTTT
>NA|NA|TRBJ2-5|TRBV12-3/TRBV12-4
CASSSTPKETQYF
TGTGCCAGCAGTTCAACCCCCAAAGAGACCCAGTACTTC
>TRBD1|few|TRBJ2-3|TRBV7-9
CASSSHRGLADTQYF
TGTGCCAGCAGCTCACACAGGGGGTTGGCAGATACGCAGTATTTT
>TRBD2|NA|TRBJ2-1|TRBV5-5
CASAELAGVNEQFF
TGTGCCAGCGCAGAGCTAGCGGGAGTCAATGAGCAGTTCTTC
>NA|many|TRBJ2-7|TRBV7-8
CASSHRLSSYEQYF
TGTGCCAGCAGCCATAGACTCAGCTCCTACGAGCAGTACTTC
>TRBD1|NA|TRBJ2-3|TRBV6-5
CASSYLGQGADTQYF
TGTGCCAGCAGTTACTTGGGACAGGGGGCTGATACGCAGTATTTT
>NA|NA|TRBJ2-1|TRBV29-1
CSVSAYRAYNEQFF
TGCAGCGTTTCCGCTTACAGAGCGTACAATGAGCAGTTCTTC
>TRBD1|few|TRBJ1-1|TRBV20-1
CSARAPGQSNTEAFF
TGCAGTGCTAGAGCTCCGGGACAGTCGAACACTGAAGCTTTCTTT
>NA|NA|TRBJ2-7|TRBV7-2
CASSPQGGPYEQYF
TGTGCCAGCAGCCCACAGGGTGGCCCCTACGAGCAGTACTTC